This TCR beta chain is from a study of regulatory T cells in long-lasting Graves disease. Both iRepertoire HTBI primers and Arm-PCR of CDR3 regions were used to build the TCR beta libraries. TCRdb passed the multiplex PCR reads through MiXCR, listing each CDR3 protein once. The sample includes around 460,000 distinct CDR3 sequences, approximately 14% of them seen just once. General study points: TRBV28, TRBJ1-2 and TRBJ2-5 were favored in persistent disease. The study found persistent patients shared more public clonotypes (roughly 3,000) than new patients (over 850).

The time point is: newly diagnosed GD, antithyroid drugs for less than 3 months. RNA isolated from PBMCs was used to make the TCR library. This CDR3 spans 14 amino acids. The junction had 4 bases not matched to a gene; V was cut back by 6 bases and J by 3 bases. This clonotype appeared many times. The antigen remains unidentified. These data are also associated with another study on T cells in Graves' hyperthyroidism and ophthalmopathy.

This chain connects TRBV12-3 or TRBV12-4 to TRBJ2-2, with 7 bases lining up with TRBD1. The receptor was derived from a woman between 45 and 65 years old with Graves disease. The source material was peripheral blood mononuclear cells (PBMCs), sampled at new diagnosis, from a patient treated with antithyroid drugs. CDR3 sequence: CASSRGQDTGELFF. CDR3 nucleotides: TGTGCCAGCAGCCGCGGACAGGACACCGGGGAGCTGTTTTTT.